Listed here are 11 T cell receptor beta chains from one sample, sequenced in a study of TIL therapy for anti-PD-1-resistant metastatic lung cancer. As to time point: pre-treatment sample, taken before nivolumab and TIL therapy. Sequencing used immunoSEQ v3. Sequencing used immunoSEQ multiplex PCR; TCRdb keeps in-frame clones, though not all of them. The profile shows about 45,000 clones, about 80% of them singletons. This specimen consisted of blood, obtained at baseline. The receptors come from a man between 70 and 80 years old with non-small cell lung cancer.

This clone was picked up a small number of times. The chain employs TRBV2 and TRBJ2-7, with 9 bases aligning to TRBD2. The trim removed 4 bases at V and 4 bases at J, leaving 8 bases unmatched. The CDR3 has 15 amino acids. Looked up from germline, CDR1 is SNHLY and CDR2 is FYNNEI. The CDR3 region is CASSGGAGGGYEQYF. CDR3 nucleotide sequence: TGTGCCAGCAGTGGAGGAGCGGGGGGTGGTTACGAGCAGTACTTC.

The V gene is TRBV7-9, the J gene TRBJ2-7; the D is unclear. V lost 1 base, J lost 5 bases, and 6 bases lay in between. The CDR3 is made up of 12 amino acids. CDR1 and CDR2 from the germline V gene are SEHNR and FQNEAQ (reference sequence). CDR3 bases: TGTGCCAGCAGCTTAGGGGCAGACGAGCAGTACTTC. Protein sequence: CASSLGADEQYF.

The chain couples TRBV28 to TRBJ2-7; D not resolved. Trimming stripped 3 bases from V and 1 base from J, with 22 bases between. Germline V lookup: CDR1 MDHEN, CDR2 SYDVKM. The CDR3 is 18 amino acids. The CDR3 coding sequence is TGTGCCAGCAGTTTGACCATCCGGACGGATGAAATTTCCTACGAGCAGTACTTC. It is translated as CASSLTIRTDEISYEQYF.

This clone was seen only once. V usage is TRBV28 and J usage is TRBJ1-5, with no clear D. CDR1 and CDR2 from the germline V gene are MDHEN and SYDVKM. This CDR3 has 14 residues. Trimming shortened V by 8 bases and J by 0 bases, and 11 bases separated the two germline ends. Here the CDR3 reads CASVGSYSNQPQHF. CDR3 coding DNA: TGTGCCAGCGTGGGGAGTTATAGCAATCAGCCCCAGCATTTT.

The J gene is TRBJ2-7, the V gene TRBV9, with 12 bases matching TRBD2. Germline values: CDR1 SGDLS, CDR2 YYNGEE. The CDR3 spans 15 residues. V lost 3 bases, J lost 4 bases, and 5 bases stayed unmatched. The CDR3, as DNA: TGTGCCAGCAGCGGAGGGACTAGCGGGTTGTACGAGCAGTACTTC. It codes for CASSGGTSGLYEQYF.

The V and J genes are TRBV18 and TRBJ1-1; D perhaps matches TRBD1 (5 bases). The CDR3 is made up of 14 amino acids. Germline CDR1 is KGHSH and CDR2 is LQKENI. Trimming removed 4 bases at V and 0 bases at J, with 9 bases between. CDR3 sequence (DNA): TGTGCCAGCTCACAGGACATAATGAACACTGAAGCTTTCTTT. Amino acids: CASSQDIMNTEAFF.

This clone appeared once. The chain links TRBV11-2 to TRBJ1-2; D ambiguous. CDR3 size: 13 residues. Trimming cost V 0 bases and J 2 bases, with 4 bases left between them. Germline CDR1 reads SGHAT; CDR2 reads FQNNGV. CDR3 nucleotide sequence: TGTGCCAGCAGCTTAGAGTCAAACTATGGCTACACCTTC. This codes for CASSLESNYGYTF.

This clone was counted once. The V and J genes are TRBV6-5 and TRBJ2-5; a possible D gene is TRBD1 (6 bases). The CDR3 length is 14 residues. V dropped 8 bases and J dropped 7 bases, with 20 bases sitting between them. Looked up from germline, CDR1 is MNHEY and CDR2 is SVGAGI. The CDR3 DNA reads TGTGCCAGCGAATCCCGGGACATTCGTCGGACCCAGTACTTC. Translating it yields CASESRDIRRTQYF.

The genes are TRBV7-9 and TRBJ2-3, with D possibly matching TRBD2 (6 bases). The V and J ends lost 1 base and 1 base respectively, with 18 bases between them. Germline V gene sequence: CDR1 SEHNR, CDR2 FQNEAQ (reference sequence). The CDR3 runs 18 residues. In nucleotides, the CDR3 is TGTGCCAGCAGCTTAGAGATCGGCGGGACCTTGCGCACAGATACGCAGTATTTT. This gives the protein CASSLEIGGTLRTDTQYF.

This clone was seen only a few times. V usage is TRBV19 and J usage is TRBJ1-1; D not certain. The V gene's germline CDR1 is LNHDA and CDR2 SQIVND (reference sequence). The CDR3 covers 14 residues. V was clipped by 1 base and J by 1 base, with 7 bases between them. CDR3 DNA: TGTGCCAGTAGTATAGTGTCCCAGAACACTGAAGCTTTCTTT. Translating gives CASSIVSQNTEAFF.

V gene TRBV7-2 combines with J gene TRBJ1-1; no clear D. CDR1 is SGHTA and CDR2 is FQGNSA in the germline V gene. Trimming stripped 4 bases from V and 2 bases from J, with 8 bases between. The CDR3 runs 13 residues. The DNA for the CDR3 is TGTGCCAGCAGCTCGACAAGAAACACTGAAGCTTTCTTT. Residues: CASSSTRNTEAFF. The variable domain in full, completed from reference TRBV7-2 and TRBJ1-1, reads GAGVSQSPSNKVTEKGKDVELRCDPISGHTALYWYRQSLGQGLEFLIYFQGNSAPDKSGLPSDRFSAERTGGSVSTLTIQRTQQEDSAVYLCASSSTRNTEAFFGQGTRLTVV.